The rows below give T cell receptor beta chains drawn from one sample of a study of T cells after yellow fever vaccination. Using its own MiXCR run on the 5' RACE reads, TCRdb lists one record per CDR3 protein. The table records over 250,000 distinct CDR3 sequences, 5.2% of them present only once. Sequences were derived from CD4+ T cells sorted from PBMCs, sampled on the day of the yellow fever booster vaccination. The source of these receptors is a man aged 18 to 35 who received the YFV17D yellow fever vaccine. CDR3s include the opening cysteine and the closing phenylalanine or tryptophan. D genes are given only for firm matches.

D gene | J gene | V gene | CDR3 protein
. | TRBJ1-5 | TRBV7-2 | CASSLFAGAGQPQHF
TRBD2 | TRBJ2-5 | TRBV7-2 | CASSSGTSGGRETQYF
. | TRBJ2-2 | TRBV7-6 | CASSSSRTANTGELFF
TRBD2 | TRBJ2-3 | TRBV7-2 | CASSLRLAGVIDTQYF
. | TRBJ2-2 | TRBV4-3 | CASSQDIMTNTGELFF
TRBD2 | TRBJ2-1 | TRBV18 | CASSPSPGGAAEQFF
TRBD2 | TRBJ2-5 | TRBV7-2 | CASSAASGGTETQYF
. | TRBJ1-1 | TRBV5-4 | CASSPRGSPTEAFF
. | TRBJ2-2 | TRBV19 | CASSTPRTLLALNTGELFF
TRBD2 | TRBJ2-3 | TRBV6-5 | CASSMASVGRGTDTQYF
. | TRBJ2-7 | TRBV5-1 | CASKPGPSPYEQYF
. | TRBJ1-4 | TRBV5-1 | CASSKGPEGEKLFF
. | TRBJ1-5 | TRBV29-1 | CSVRPGGNQPQHF
TRBD1 | TRBJ1-5 | TRBV11-3 | CASSLLGQGKRNNQPQHF
. | TRBJ2-1 | TRBV5-1 | CASSLRTRNEQFF
TRBD2 | TRBJ2-3 | TRBV20-1 | CSARGVAGSSTDTQYF
. | TRBJ2-3 | TRBV6-1 | CASSRYFTSTDTQYF
. | TRBJ2-2 | TRBV28 | CASNVSGELFF
. | TRBJ1-3 | TRBV7-2 | CASSVGLGNTIYF
. | TRBJ2-2 | TRBV20-1 | CSARAIPGELFF
. | TRBJ1-2 | TRBV7-2 | CASSDRRGDNYGYTF
. | TRBJ2-7 | TRBV5-1 | CASSQQVTGSYEQYF
TRBD2 | TRBJ2-3 | TRBV5-1 | CASSSGTGGPSTDTQYF
. | TRBJ2-3 | TRBV7-9 | CASSLRTDSDTQYF
. | TRBJ1-1 | TRBV5-1 | CASSPTQGRGMNTEAFF
TRBD2 | TRBJ2-2 | TRBV20-1 | CSARVTSGGHNTGELFF
. | TRBJ2-1 | TRBV2 | CASKPSSYNEQFF